The 25 T cell receptor beta chains reported below all come from one sample, sequenced in a study of cytomegalovirus exposure and HLA in healthy donors. 60 Vbeta and 13 Jbeta primers were used in PCR. Data came from immunoSEQ multiplex PCR; TCRdb stores just in-frame clones and leaves some out. The sample has about 82,000 clones, around 10% seen once. Specimen: PBMCs. Source of these receptors: a man in his sixties in good health and CMV-seropositive.

V is TRBV30 and J is TRBJ1-6; 7 nucleotides match TRBD1. Trimming took 0 bases from V and 8 from J; bases not matched to a gene: 4. The CDR3 is 14 residues long. CDR1 GTSNPN and CDR2 SVGIG come from the germline V gene (reference sequence). The CDR3 loop is CAWSVGTDDSPLHF. DNA for the CDR3: TGTGCCTGGAGTGTTGGGACAGATGATTCACCCCTCCACTTT.

The chain carries TRBV7-8 and TRBJ2-5; no clear D gene. The CDR3 extends over 12 amino acids. V was shortened by 0 bases and J by 5 bases, with 4 bases between the two germline ends. Germline V gene sequence: CDR1 SGHVS, CDR2 FQNEAQ. CDR3 sequence: CASSLAQETQYF. The CDR3 DNA is TGTGCCAGCAGCTTAGCGCAGGAGACCCAGTACTTC. Drawing the rest from reference TRBV7-8 and TRBJ2-5, the complete variable domain is GAGVSQSPRYKVAKRGQDVALRCDPISGHVSLFWYQQALGQGPEFLTYFQNEAQLDKSGLPSDRFFAERPEGSVSTLKIQRTQQEDSAVYLCASSLAQETQYFGPGTRLLVL.

This rearrangement joins TRBV19 to TRBJ2-7; TRBD2 is a possible D gene (6 bases). Germline-derived CDR1 and CDR2 are LNHDA and SQIVND (reference sequence). The CDR3 runs 15 residues. The V end was cut by 5 bases, the J end by 3 bases, with 17 bases between. CDR3 nucleotides: TGTGCCAGTAGTGCCCACGGGCCGGACTACTACGAGCAGTACTTC. Amino acid sequence: CASSAHGPDYYEQYF.

This clone was counted only a few times. This chain joins TRBV5-1 and TRBJ1-1; D may be TRBD1 (6 bases). This CDR3 comprises 14 residues. Germline CDR1 is SGHRS and CDR2 is YFSETQ. V was shortened by 2 bases and J by 1 base, with 9 bases between the two germline ends. CDR3: CASSFGGQNTEAFF. The CDR3 coding sequence is TGCGCCAGCAGCTTCGGGGGGCAGAACACTGAAGCTTTCTTT. Full variable domain (rest looked up from reference TRBV5-1 and TRBJ1-1): KAGVTQTPRYLIKTRGQQVTLSCSPISGHRSVSWYQQTPGQGLQFLFEYFSETQRNKGNFPGRFSGRQFSNSRSEMNVSTLELGDSALYLCASSFGGQNTEAFFGQGTRLTVV.

J is TRBJ2-1 and V is TRBV28; D gene uncertain. Looked up from germline, CDR1 is MDHEN and CDR2 is SYDVKM. Trimming cost V 2 bases and J 6 bases, with 5 bases left between them. CDR3 size: 12 residues. CDR3 in DNA: TGTGCCAGCAGTTTAAATATCAATGAGCAGTTCTTC. Encoded protein: CASSLNINEQFF. Full variable domain (outside the CDR3, taken from reference TRBV28 and TRBJ2-1): DVKVTQSSRYLVKRTGEKVFLECVQDMDHENMFWYRQDPGLGLRLIYFSYDVKMKEKGDIPEGYSVSREKKERFSLILESASTNQTSMYLCASSLNINEQFFGPGTRLTVL.

This clone occurred a few times. The chain links TRBV27 to TRBJ1-3, with 8 bases matching TRBD1. Germline values: CDR1 MNHEY, CDR2 SMNVEV (reference sequence). V shed 5 bases, J shed 4 bases, and the junction held 7 bases outside the gene matches. CDR3 length equals 15 residues. This chain's CDR3 is CASSTRTGSGNTIYF. The CDR3 coding sequence is TGTGCCAGCAGTACCCGGACAGGGTCGGGAAACACCATATATTTT.

This clone appeared a few times. The chain joins TRBV6-1 to TRBJ2-3; TRBD2 is a possible D gene (6 bases). This CDR3 is built from 13 residues. The V gene's germline CDR1 is MNHNS and CDR2 SASEGT. Deletions cut 7 bases from V and 2 bases from J, with 10 bases between. This chain's CDR3 is CASMGDFTDTQYF. The CDR3 nucleotides are TGTGCCAGCATGGGGGACTTCACAGATACGCAGTATTTT.

This clone was picked up a small number of times. This sequence joins TRBV5-8 and TRBJ1-5; 9 bases agree with TRBD1. The CDR3 consists of 15 residues. Germline V gene data show CDR1 as SGHTS and CDR2 as YDEGEE. V shed 2 bases, J shed 2 bases, and the junction held 2 bases outside the gene matches. This CDR3 reads CASSFRDRGNQPQHF. In DNA, the CDR3 is TGTGCCAGCAGCTTCCGGGACAGGGGCAATCAGCCCCAGCATTTT. Filled out from reference TRBV5-8 and TRBJ1-5, the complete variable domain reads EAGVTQSPTHLIKTRGQQATLRCSPISGHTSVYWYQQALGLGLQFLLWYDEGEERNRGNFPPRFSGRQFPNYSSELNVNALELEDSALYLCASSFRDRGNQPQHFGDGTRLSIL.

The chain joins TRBV30 to TRBJ1-4; the D is unclear. This CDR3 contains 14 residues. Germline V gene lookup returns CDR1 GTSNPN and CDR2 SVGIG (reference sequence). Trimming cost V 3 bases and J 7 bases, with 15 bases left between them. The CDR3 reads CAWSLTRGGEKLFF. The CDR3 coding sequence is TGTGCCTGGAGCCTCACCCGCGGAGGTGAAAAACTGTTTTTT.

This chain connects TRBV14 to TRBJ2-7; tentative D call: TRBD2 (5 bases). The CDR3 consists of 14 residues. The germline V gene encodes CDR1 SGHDN and CDR2 FVKESK. Trimming took 0 bases from V and 1 from J, leaving 7 bases between them. The CDR3, as DNA: TGTGCCAGCAGCCAAGATCGGGGATCCTACGAGCAGTACTTC. As protein: CASSQDRGSYEQYF.

This clone was seen only a few times. In DNA form, the CDR3 reads TGTGCCAGCAGCCAAGGGGGGGCCGTAGATACGCAGTATTTT. This codes for CASSQGGAVDTQYF. This rearrangement joins TRBV5-6 to TRBJ2-3; a possible D gene is TRBD2 (7 bases). The V end was cut by 4 bases, the J end by 5 bases, with 14 bases between. Germline values: CDR1 SGHDT, CDR2 YYEEEE. The CDR3 runs to 14 residues.

This clone came up a few times. The chain joins TRBV29-1 to TRBJ1-2; TRBD1 is a possible D gene (5 bases). CDR1 is SQVTM and CDR2 is ANQGSEA in the germline V gene. Trimming stripped 3 bases from V and 0 bases from J, with 14 bases between. CDR3 length: 15 residues. The CDR3 is CSVDRGTEANYGYTF. The CDR3 region has the DNA TGCAGCGTTGATAGAGGGACTGAAGCTAACTATGGCTACACCTTC.

The gene calls are TRBV4-1 and TRBJ1-6, with D possibly matching TRBD1 (6 bases). Deletions cut 1 base from V and 8 bases from J, with 15 bases between. The CDR3 sequence is 16 residues long. Germline V gives CDR1 MGHRA, CDR2 YSYEKL. This CDR3 is CASSQVRRGSDSPLHF. The CDR3 nucleotides are TGCGCCAGCAGCCAAGTTCGCAGGGGAAGCGATTCACCCCTCCACTTT.

This clone is deemed medium-sized. The chain recombines TRBV5-1 with TRBJ2-1, with D perhaps matching TRBD1 (7 bases). The V gene lost 2 bases and the J gene lost 4 bases, with 16 bases spanning the gap. Germline V gene data show CDR1 as SGHRS and CDR2 as YFSETQ. The CDR3 extends over 16 amino acids. The CDR3 protein is CASSFSGGTAYNEQFF. CDR3 nucleotide sequence: TGCGCCAGCAGCTTCAGCGGCGGGACAGCGTACAATGAGCAGTTCTTC.

The table lists this clone with a few counts. V and J are TRBV30 and TRBJ1-2; 7 bases are shared with TRBD1. The germline V gene has CDR1 GTSNPN and CDR2 SVGIG (reference sequence). V dropped 5 bases and J dropped 8; count of bases not matched to a gene: 5. CDR3 length: 11 amino acids. CDR3 region: CAWRQGRGYTF. The DNA for the CDR3 is TGTGCCTGGCGACAGGGTCGCGGCTACACCTTC.

This clone was found a few times. The rearrangement joins TRBV4-1 to TRBJ2-1, with D possibly being TRBD2 (5 bases). Germline V CDR1 and CDR2: MGHRA, YSYEKL. The CDR3 contains 14 residues. V lost 4 bases and J lost 7, with 14 bases in between. This CDR3 reads CASSPGAKRNEQFF. CDR3 bases: TGCGCCAGCAGCCCCGGAGCGAAGCGGAATGAGCAGTTCTTC.

This clone turned up a few times. V is TRBV5-1 and J is TRBJ1-2, with D tentatively TRBD1 (6 bases). Germline V gene lookup returns CDR1 SGHRS and CDR2 YFSETQ. The CDR3 has 16 amino acids. The ends were cut back, 3 bases at V and 0 bases at J, with 15 bases in the middle. The CDR3 loop reads CASSSGGQGTNYGYTF. The DNA for the CDR3 is TGCGCCAGCAGCTCCGGGGGGCAGGGGACTAACTATGGCTACACCTTC.

The chain carries TRBV30 and TRBJ2-1; TRBD2 agrees at 8 bases. CDR1 and CDR2 from the germline V gene are GTSNPN and SVGIG (reference sequence). V shed 2 bases, J shed 6 bases, and the junction held 9 bases outside the gene matches. The length of the CDR3 is 15 residues. This CDR3 reads CAWSSGTRVFNEQFF. The CDR3 region has the DNA TGTGCCTGGAGTTCCGGGACTAGGGTCTTCAATGAGCAGTTCTTC.

V usage is TRBV2 and J usage is TRBJ2-5; perhaps TRBD1 as D (6 bases). Germline lookup yields CDR1 SNHLY and CDR2 FYNNEI. V was trimmed by 2 bases and J by 1 base, leaving 11 bases between them. The CDR3 runs 15 residues. CDR3 in DNA: TGTGCCAGCAGTGAACTGGCAGGGGTCCAAGAGACCCAGTACTTC. Encoded protein: CASSELAGVQETQYF.

The chain couples TRBV7-3 to TRBJ1-1, with D perhaps TRBD1 (5 bases). Trimming took 4 bases from V and 6 from J, leaving 12 bases between them. This CDR3 contains 13 residues. From germline, CDR1 is SGHTA and CDR2 FQGTGA. CDR3 residues: CASSCRVVAEAFF. In DNA, the CDR3 is TGTGCCAGCAGCTGCAGGGTTGTGGCTGAAGCTTTCTTT.

This clone was seen only a few times. The J gene is TRBJ2-3, the V gene TRBV5-6, with a tentative D call TRBD1 (6 bases). Germline assignment: CDR1 SGHDT and CDR2 YYEEEE. The CDR3 totals 15 residues. Trimming shortened V by 3 bases and J by 0 bases, and 11 bases separated the two germline ends. The CDR3 DNA is TGTGCCAGCAGCTCTCTTGGGACAAGCACAGATACGCAGTATTTT. Protein: CASSSLGTSTDTQYF.

CDR3 loop: CASSLDAEAGTDTQYF. As DNA, the CDR3 is TGTGCCAGCAGCTTAGATGCGGAGGCCGGCACAGATACGCAGTATTTT. The J gene is TRBJ2-3, the V gene TRBV7-8, with D possibly being TRBD2 (5 bases). CDR3 size: 16 residues. The V end was cut by 1 base, the J end by 1 base, with 12 bases between. Germline V gene data show CDR1 as SGHVS and CDR2 as FQNEAQ. Variable domain in full (rest from reference TRBV7-8 and TRBJ2-3): GAGVSQSPRYKVAKRGQDVALRCDPISGHVSLFWYQQALGQGPEFLTYFQNEAQLDKSGLPSDRFFAERPEGSVSTLKIQRTQQEDSAVYLCASSLDAEAGTDTQYFGPGTRLTVL.

The chain combines TRBV30 with TRBJ1-5, with 8 positions matching TRBD1. V gave up 6 bases and J gave up 0 bases; unmatched junction bases: 1. CDR3 length: 13 residues. The germline CDR1 and CDR2 sequences are GTSNPN and SVGIG (reference sequence). CDR3 protein: CACDRGSNQPQHF. The CDR3 DNA is TGTGCCTGTGACAGGGGTAGCAATCAGCCCCAGCATTTT.

This clone was seen more than once but under ten times. The chain recombines TRBV30 with TRBJ2-7; possibly TRBD1 for D (6 bases). The CDR3 runs to 12 residues. V was pared by 3 bases and J by 2 bases, with 8 bases between. CDR1 is GTSNPN and CDR2 is SVGIG in the germline V gene (reference sequence). The CDR3 reads CAWSRGTYEQYF. Written as DNA, the CDR3 is TGTGCCTGGAGCAGGGGAACCTACGAGCAGTACTTC.

This sequence joins TRBV4-1 and TRBJ1-1; TRBD1 agrees at 7 bases. CDR1 is MGHRA, CDR2 YSYEKL, per germline. V lost 1 base, J lost 0 bases, and 2 bases stayed unmatched. CDR3 length equals 15 residues. CDR3 in DNA: TGCGCCAGCAGCCAAGGGGGACAGCTGAACACTGAAGCTTTCTTT. This encodes CASSQGGQLNTEAFF.